These 5 T cell receptor beta chains were sequenced from one sample in a study of T-cell reconstitution after alpha-beta-depleted transplantation in children. TCRbeta library preparation incorporated unique molecular identifiers. TCRdb reanalysed the PCR reads using MiXCR and keeps one entry per CDR3 protein. In the table there are a few hundred thousand distinct CDR3 sequences, roughly 22% of which are singletons. The sequences come from PBMCs from the stem cell graft donor, collected from the stem cell graft. The receptors here all came from a human donor who donated a stem cell graft to a child with acute myeloid leukemia.

This clonotype was seen a few times. The rearrangement joins TRBV5-1 to TRBJ2-1; 9 bases line up with TRBD1. V lost 2 bases to trimming and J lost 9 bases; unmatched junction nucleotides: 9. The CDR3 loop spans 15 amino acids. From germline, CDR1 is SGHRS and CDR2 YFSETQ. The CDR3 sequence is CASSFGDRDYSEQFF. In DNA form, the CDR3 reads TGCGCCAGCAGCTTTGGGGACAGGGATTATAGTGAGCAGTTCTTC.

This clonotype was seen ten or more times. The chain joins TRBV29-1 to TRBJ2-3; D remains ambiguous. V was cut by 1 base and J by 4 bases, with 6 bases left in between. The CDR3 spans 12 residues. Germline V gene sequence: CDR1 SQVTM, CDR2 ANQGSEA. The CDR3 loop is CSVEGYADTQYF. The DNA for the CDR3 is TGCAGCGTTGAAGGATACGCAGATACGCAGTATTTT.

This clonotype has ten or more counts. The chain employs TRBV29-1 and TRBJ2-7; possible D gene TRBD2, 6 bases. V gave up 7 bases and J gave up 3 bases, with 19 bases separating them. Germline lookup yields CDR1 SQVTM and CDR2 ANQGSEA. The CDR3 has 14 residues. The CDR3 loop reads CSAKAGPRFYEQYF. The CDR3 DNA sequence: TGCAGCGCCAAGGCGGGACCCCGCTTCTACGAGCAGTACTTC.

This chain connects TRBV7-8 to TRBJ2-1; D perhaps matches TRBD2 (6 bases). This CDR3 comprises 14 residues. CDR1 and CDR2 (germline): SGHVS, FQNEAQ. V was clipped by 3 bases and J by 7 bases, with 13 bases between them. The CDR3, as DNA: TGTGCCAGCAGCTTTACCAGACGGGGGAATGAGCAGTTCTTC. Translated: CASSFTRRGNEQFF.

The chain uses TRBV20-1 and TRBJ2-1; 16 bases agree with TRBD2. The CDR3 is 16 amino acids. The germline gives CDR1 DFQATT, CDR2 SNEGSKA (reference sequence). Unmatched junction bases numbered 8, after V lost 6 bases and J lost 6 bases. The CDR3 region is CSAAGLAGGPGNEQFF. DNA for the CDR3: TGCAGTGCAGCGGGACTAGCGGGAGGGCCGGGCAATGAGCAGTTCTTC.